There are a few counts of the clone carrying this T cell receptor (beta chain). The antigen is unknown. These data belong to a study of T-cell reconstitution after alpha-beta-depleted transplantation in children. Germline V CDR1 and CDR2: MNHNS, SASEGT. The CDR3 totals 14 residues. V lost 2 bases and J lost 6; bases outside the gene matches: 5. Library preparation (for TCRbeta) was performed with unique molecular identifiers. TCRdb re-called the PCR reads through MiXCR, storing one row per CDR3 protein. The data contain around 700,000 distinct CDR3 sequences, less than 15% of them singletons. Study-wide results and caveats: Several hundred expanded graft clones reportedly were the source of alpha-beta T cells about two months after transplant. It was newly produced T cells that mostly accounted for T-cell counts and diversity one year after transplant. Surviving recipient T cells and thymic progenitors underlay high day-60 TCRbeta diversity in some patients.

The sample was PBMCs, taken before TCRalphabeta/CD19-depleted stem cell transplant. This TCR was recovered from a girl aged 2 to 10 with congenital amegakaryocytic thrombocytopenia, due to receive a stem cell transplant. The J gene is TRBJ2-3, the V gene TRBV6-1; 7 nucleotides line up with TRBD2. The CDR3 DNA sequence: TGTGCCAGCAGTGAATTCGGCGGGAGCGATACGCAGTATTTT. Its translation: CASSEFGGSDTQYF.